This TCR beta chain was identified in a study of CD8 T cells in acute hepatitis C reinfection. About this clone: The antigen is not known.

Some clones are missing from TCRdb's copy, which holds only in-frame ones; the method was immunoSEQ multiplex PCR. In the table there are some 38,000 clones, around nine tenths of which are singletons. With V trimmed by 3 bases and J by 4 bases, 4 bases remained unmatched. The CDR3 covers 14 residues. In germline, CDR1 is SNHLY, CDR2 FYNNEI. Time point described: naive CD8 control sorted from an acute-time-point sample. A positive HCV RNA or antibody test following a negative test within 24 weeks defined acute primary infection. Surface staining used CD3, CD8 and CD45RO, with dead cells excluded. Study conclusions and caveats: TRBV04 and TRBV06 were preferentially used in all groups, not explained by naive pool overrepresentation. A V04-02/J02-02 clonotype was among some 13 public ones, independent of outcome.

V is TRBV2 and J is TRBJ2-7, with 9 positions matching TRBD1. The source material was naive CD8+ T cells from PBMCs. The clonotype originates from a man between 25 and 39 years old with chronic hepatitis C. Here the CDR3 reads CASSEGQGGYEQYF. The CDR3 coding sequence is TGTGCCAGCAGTGAGGGACAGGGTGGGTACGAGCAGTACTTC.